This note documents a single T cell receptor (beta chain) sequence. Original analysis: Reference gene primer amplification yielded estimated nucleated cell counts. The data were produced by immunoSEQ multiplex PCR, yet TCRdb's version contains in-frame clones alone and is incomplete. V, J and clone size were drawn from that table, and D and trimming were deduced from the DNA. The sample includes some 100,000 clones, over 80% of them seen just once. The CDR3 runs 17 residues. Per the germline V gene, CDR1 is LNHNV and CDR2 is YYDKDF (reference sequence). Trimming took 4 bases from V and 6 from J; bases not matched to a gene: 13. The sample belongs to a study of blood T cell repertoires in COVID-19. Study-wide background: Researchers got acute and convalescent COVID-19 samples from the United States, Italy and Spain. Sources were T cells, B-cell-depleted T cells, or PBMCs; the material itself was cDNA or gDNA.

Source material: peripheral blood. V gene TRBV15 combines with J gene TRBJ2-1; TRBD1 matches 9 bases. This sequence was found in a man between 45 and 60 years old with active or convalescent COVID-19. The CDR3 loop is CATSTTPRDRDFNEQFF. The CDR3 DNA sequence: TGTGCCACCAGCACTACTCCCAGGGACAGGGATTTCAATGAGCAGTTCTTC. The full variable domain, rest sourced from reference TRBV15 and TRBJ2-1, is DAMVIQNPRYQVTQFGKPVTLSCSQTLNHNVMYWYQQKSSQAPKLLFHYYDKDFNNEADTPDNFQSRRPNTSFCFLDIRSPGLGDTAMYLCATSTTPRDRDFNEQFFGPGTRLTVL.